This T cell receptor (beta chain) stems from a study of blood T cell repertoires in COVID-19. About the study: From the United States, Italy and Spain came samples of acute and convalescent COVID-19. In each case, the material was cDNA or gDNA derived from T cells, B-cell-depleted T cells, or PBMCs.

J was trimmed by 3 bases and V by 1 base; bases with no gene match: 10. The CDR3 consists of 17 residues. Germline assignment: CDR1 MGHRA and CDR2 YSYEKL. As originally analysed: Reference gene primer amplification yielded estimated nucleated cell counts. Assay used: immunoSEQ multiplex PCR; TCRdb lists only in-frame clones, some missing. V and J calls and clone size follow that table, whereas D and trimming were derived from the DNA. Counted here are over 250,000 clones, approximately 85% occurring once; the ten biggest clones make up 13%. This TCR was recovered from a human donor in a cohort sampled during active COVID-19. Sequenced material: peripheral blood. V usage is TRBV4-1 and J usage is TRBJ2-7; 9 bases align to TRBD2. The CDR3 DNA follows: TGCGCCAGCAGCCAAGGGCCCCGCGGGAGGGCACTCTACGAGCAGTACTTC. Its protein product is CASSQGPRGRALYEQYF.